This T cell receptor beta chain was sequenced during a study of blood T cell repertoires in COVID-19. At the level of the study: The origin of the acute and convalescent COVID-19 samples was the United States, Italy and Spain. PBMCs, B-cell-depleted T cells, or T cells were the source of the cDNA or gDNA that made up the material.

This clone was counted between two and nine times. In the source study's methods: Reference gene primer amplification yielded estimated nucleated cell counts. Sequencing was performed with immunoSEQ multiplex PCR; in TCRdb, only in-frame clones are kept and a portion is missing. That table furnishes V, J and clone size, whereas the DNA furnished D and trimming. The sample lists 160,000 or so clones, about four fifths occurring once. Germline CDR1 and CDR2: SGHNT and YENEEA. The CDR3 sequence is 12 residues long. The V end was cut by 3 bases, the J end by 8 bases, with 8 bases between. V and J are TRBV11-3 and TRBJ2-1; TRBD2 is a possible D gene (5 bases). What was sequenced was peripheral blood. The clonotype was recovered from a woman aged 80 or older with acute or convalescent COVID-19. The CDR3 nucleotides are TGTGCCAGCAGCTTCGGGAATTATGAGCAGTTCTTC. This translates into CASSFGNYEQFF.